These 22 T cell receptor beta chains were sequenced from one sample in a study of T cell repertoires in cytomegalovirus infection. These receptors' antigens are unknown. Via MiXCR, TCRdb re-called the reads, giving one row per CDR3 protein. This sample has some 920,000 distinct CDR3 sequences, with roughly 31% found just once. This specimen was cultured CD8+ T cells from PBMCs, taken from culture after CMV antigen stimulation. The receptors stem from a human donor in good health (CMV status not recorded). Some clones in this sample may be carry-over from other donors' samples.

This clonotype came up many times. V and J are TRBV12-5 and TRBJ2-5, with a tentative D call TRBD1 (6 bases). V was shortened by 2 bases and J by 1 base, with 14 bases between the two germline ends. The CDR3 has 16 amino acids. Germline CDR1 LGHNT, CDR2 FRNRAP. The CDR3 is CASGLILDSSQETQYF. In DNA form, the CDR3 reads TGTGCTAGTGGTTTGATTCTGGACAGTTCCCAAGAGACCCAGTACTTC.

The chain couples TRBV27 to TRBJ2-1, with 7 bases identical to TRBD1. Germline V gene data show CDR1 as MNHEY and CDR2 as SMNVEV (reference sequence). V gave up 5 bases and J gave up 4 bases; unmatched junction bases: 5. The CDR3 is 14 residues long. CDR3 amino acids: CASSVGDSYNEQFF. As DNA, the CDR3 is TGTGCCAGCAGTGTAGGGGACAGTTACAATGAGCAGTTCTTC.

The V gene is TRBV19, the J gene TRBJ1-1; D is uncertain. CDR3 length: 13 amino acids. V shed 3 bases and J shed 6 bases, with 11 bases lying between them. Germline CDR1 and CDR2: LNHDA and SQIVND (reference sequence). DNA of the CDR3: TGTGCCAGTAGTATCGGTTGGTACGCTGAAGCTTTCTTT. It encodes CASSIGWYAEAFF.

This clonotype was seen more than once but under ten times. The chain links TRBV28 to TRBJ1-1; D is uncertain. Germline-derived CDR1 and CDR2 are MDHEN and SYDVKM. This CDR3 comprises 14 residues. Trimming removed 3 bases from V and 1 base from J, with 9 bases in between. This CDR3 reads CASSFGVWNTEAFF. DNA of the CDR3: TGTGCCAGCAGTTTCGGGGTTTGGAACACTGAAGCTTTCTTT.

This chain joins TRBV4-1 and TRBJ2-2; the D call may be TRBD1 or TRBD2 (6 bases each). This CDR3 region has 17 residues. V lost 6 bases, J lost 3 bases, and 20 bases lay in between. Looked up from germline, CDR1 is MGHRA and CDR2 is YSYEKL. The CDR3 DNA follows: TGCGCCAGCAGACTTTCCCAACAGGGAGGTGACACCGGGGAGCTGTTTTTT. Its protein product is CASRLSQQGGDTGELFF.

The V gene is TRBV6-1, the J gene TRBJ1-1; D is ambiguous. This CDR3 is 15 amino acids long. Germline V lookup: CDR1 MNHNS, CDR2 SASEGT. V was pared by 3 bases and J by 0 bases, with 11 bases between. The CDR3 bases are TGTGCCAGCAGTGATGGTTTATTAATGAACACTGAAGCTTTCTTT. Translating gives CASSDGLLMNTEAFF.

This chain joins TRBV6-5 and TRBJ2-5; D might be TRBD2 (5 bases). This CDR3 has 15 residues. The V and J ends lost 2 bases and 7 bases respectively, with 17 bases between them. In germline, CDR1 is MNHEY, CDR2 SVGAGI. The CDR3 loop is CASSYTSGPSGTQYF. The CDR3 DNA follows: TGTGCCAGCAGTTACACTAGTGGCCCCAGCGGGACCCAGTACTTC.

In this sample, this clonotype turned up many times. The gene calls are TRBV7-8 and TRBJ2-3; D is possibly TRBD1 or TRBD2 (5 bases each). Germline V gene data show CDR1 as SGHVS and CDR2 as FQNEAQ. The CDR3 runs to 17 residues. V gave up 1 base and J gave up 1 base, with 15 bases separating them. This CDR3 reads CASSLVEGVGGTDTQYF. The CDR3 nucleotides are TGTGCCAGCAGCTTAGTAGAAGGCGTGGGGGGCACAGATACGCAGTATTTT.

This clonotype was seen many times. The rearrangement joins TRBV7-9 to TRBJ1-4, with D hard to call. V was shortened by 2 bases and J by 2 bases, with 9 bases between the two germline ends. Germline V gene data show CDR1 as SEHNR and CDR2 as FQNEAQ (reference sequence). The CDR3 runs 15 residues. The CDR3 sequence is CASSLPRYTNEKLFF. CDR3 sequence (DNA): TGTGCCAGCAGCTTACCCCGGTATACTAATGAAAAACTGTTTTTT.

The V and J genes are TRBV7-9 and TRBJ2-7; 9 positions agree with TRBD1. V dropped 5 bases and J dropped 7; count of bases not matched to a gene: 12. CDR1 is SEHNR, CDR2 FQNEAQ, per germline (reference sequence). The CDR3 is 15 residues long. CDR3 loop: CASSQGVQGAQEQYF. The CDR3 bases are TGTGCCAGCAGCCAGGGGGTACAGGGGGCGCAAGAGCAGTACTTC.

The chain uses TRBV6-2 or TRBV6-3 and TRBJ2-7; the match to TRBD2 covers 8 bases. The CDR3 is 14 amino acids. Germline V gene sequence: CDR1 MNHEY, CDR2 SVGEGT. V shed 7 bases and J 0 bases; nucleotides not matched to a gene: 5. The CDR3 reads CASTPGLGSYEQYV. In DNA form, the CDR3 reads TGTGCCAGCACTCCGGGACTAGGCTCCTACGAGCAGTACGTC.

The rearrangement joins TRBV19 to TRBJ2-5; maybe TRBD2 (6 bases). Trimming left V 3 bases short and J 1 base short, with 9 bases between. This CDR3 is 14 amino acids long. Per germline, CDR1 LNHDA and CDR2 SQIVND (reference sequence). The CDR3 here is CASSINGGQETQYF. The CDR3 DNA follows: TGTGCCAGTAGTATTAACGGGGGCCAAGAGACCCAGTACTTC.

The chain couples TRBV6-2 or TRBV6-3 to TRBJ2-2; D perhaps matches TRBD2 (7 bases). V lost 0 bases to trimming and J lost 8 bases, with 19 bases between them. The length of the CDR3 is 17 residues. Germline-derived CDR1 and CDR2 are MNHEY and SVGEGT. CDR3 DNA: TGTGCCAGCAGTTACTCGAACAACGGGGGGCTCGGTGGGGAGCTGTTTTTT. Translated: CASSYSNNGGLGGELFF.

The chain has TRBV27 and TRBJ1-3; a possible D gene is TRBD1 (6 bases). CDR1 is MNHEY, CDR2 SMNVEV, per germline (reference sequence). The CDR3 is 15 amino acids. V lost 0 bases and J 2 bases, leaving 8 bases between the germline ends. The CDR3 protein is CASSLSGGAGNTIYF. CDR3 coding DNA: TGTGCCAGCAGTTTATCGGGGGGCGCTGGAAACACCATATATTTT.

This clonotype occurred a few times. The chain combines TRBV19 with TRBJ2-7; 7 nucleotides agree with TRBD1. CDR3 length equals 17 residues. Losses at the gene ends were 7 bases for V and 0 bases for J; bases not matched to a gene: 15. From germline, CDR1 is LNHDA and CDR2 SQIVND (reference sequence). The CDR3 region has the DNA TGTGCCAGTACCCCGGACAGGAACTACCCCAACTCCTACGAGCAGTACTTC. Encoded protein: CASTPDRNYPNSYEQYF.

There are a few counts of this clonotype. This chain joins TRBV7-9 and TRBJ2-1, with TRBD2 identical over 13 bases. CDR1 and CDR2 (germline): SEHNR, FQNEAQ (reference sequence). The CDR3 sequence is 18 residues long. The trim removed 5 bases at V and 4 bases at J, leaving 11 bases unmatched. The CDR3 sequence is CASSRTSGGAYQYNEQFF. The DNA for the CDR3 is TGTGCCAGCAGCCGAACTAGCGGGGGGGCCTACCAGTACAATGAGCAGTTCTTC.

V is TRBV13 and J is TRBJ1-2, with TRBD1 matching 9 bases. Germline lookup yields CDR1 PRHDT and CDR2 FYEKMQ (reference sequence). Trimming removed 4 bases from V and 8 bases from J; junction bases left unmatched: 5. The CDR3 has 13 residues. CDR3 sequence: CASSSTGGTGYTF. CDR3 coding DNA: TGTGCCAGCAGCTCGACAGGGGGGACCGGCTACACCTTC.

This clonotype has only a few counts. CDR3 amino acids: CASTPVRVQETQYF. CDR3 nucleotide sequence: TGTGCCAGCACGCCGGTAAGGGTCCAAGAGACCCAGTACTTC. The rearrangement uses TRBV6-2 or TRBV6-3 and TRBJ2-5; D not certain. V lost 7 bases and J 1 base, leaving 13 bases between the germline ends. Germline V CDR1 and CDR2: MNHEY, SVGEGT. This CDR3 has 14 residues.

The chain carries TRBV5-6 and TRBJ2-2; TRBD1 agrees at 9 bases. The length of the CDR3 is 16 residues. The germline CDR1 and CDR2 sequences are SGHDT and YYEEEE. The V and J ends lost 0 bases and 2 bases, in that order; junction bases with no gene match: 2. The CDR3 DNA follows: TGTGCCAGCAGCTTGGCGACAGGGGGTAACACCGGGGAGCTGTTTTTT. This sequence encodes CASSLATGGNTGELFF.

This clonotype appeared a few times. The chain is built from TRBV7-6 and TRBJ1-5; maybe TRBD1 (6 bases). Trimming shortened V by 5 bases and J by 0 bases, and 17 bases separated the two germline ends. Germline V gives CDR1 SGHVS, CDR2 FNYEAQ. The CDR3 consists of 17 residues. In DNA form, the CDR3 reads TGTGCCAGCAGCCCCCGGGGGGCGAGTTATAGCAATCAGCCCCAGCATTTT. It specifies CASSPRGASYSNQPQHF. The full variable domain, with the rest looked up from reference TRBV7-6 and TRBJ1-5, is GAGVSQSPRYKVTKRGQDVALRCDPISGHVSLYWYRQALGQGPEFLTYFNYEAQQDKSGLPNDRFSAERPEGSISTLTIQRTEQRDSAMYRCASSPRGASYSNQPQHFGDGTRLSIL.

This rearrangement joins TRBV5-4 to TRBJ1-1; the D gene is possibly TRBD1 (5 bases). Germline CDR1 SGHNT, CDR2 YYREEE (reference sequence). This CDR3 comprises 15 residues. The V and J ends lost 4 bases and 0 bases respectively, with 13 bases between them. CDR3 in amino acids: CASSPPGRLNTEAFF. CDR3 in DNA: TGTGCCAGCAGCCCTCCAGGGCGCCTGAACACTGAAGCTTTCTTT.

At least ten counts were recorded for this clonotype. This chain connects TRBV7-2 to TRBJ1-5; D remains ambiguous. V lost 1 base and J lost 4, with 11 bases in between. CDR3 length equals 15 residues. Germline assignment: CDR1 SGHTA and CDR2 FQGNSA. The CDR3 here is CASSLVGLGNQPQHF. The CDR3 DNA reads as TGTGCCAGCAGCTTAGTAGGGCTTGGGAATCAGCCCCAGCATTTT.